This T cell receptor (beta chain) appears in the sequencing data of a study of siplizumab effects on memory and regulatory T cells. Clones were read by immunoSEQ multiplex PCR, and TCRdb kept only the in-frame ones, dropping some. The table has 90,000 to 110,000 clones, under 95% seen once. This clone was seen just once. V was cut by 8 bases and J by 4 bases, with 15 bases left in between. Germline loops: CDR1 MNHNS, CDR2 SASEGT. This CDR3 has 14 residues. The chain joins TRBV6-1 to TRBJ1-5; D is ambiguous. The TCR was taken from a human donor in good health. The sample consisted of CD4+ T cells sorted from blood. The CDR3 here is CASGLHLGNQPQHF. The DNA of the CDR3 is TGTGCCAGCGGTCTACATCTGGGGAATCAGCCCCAGCATTTT.